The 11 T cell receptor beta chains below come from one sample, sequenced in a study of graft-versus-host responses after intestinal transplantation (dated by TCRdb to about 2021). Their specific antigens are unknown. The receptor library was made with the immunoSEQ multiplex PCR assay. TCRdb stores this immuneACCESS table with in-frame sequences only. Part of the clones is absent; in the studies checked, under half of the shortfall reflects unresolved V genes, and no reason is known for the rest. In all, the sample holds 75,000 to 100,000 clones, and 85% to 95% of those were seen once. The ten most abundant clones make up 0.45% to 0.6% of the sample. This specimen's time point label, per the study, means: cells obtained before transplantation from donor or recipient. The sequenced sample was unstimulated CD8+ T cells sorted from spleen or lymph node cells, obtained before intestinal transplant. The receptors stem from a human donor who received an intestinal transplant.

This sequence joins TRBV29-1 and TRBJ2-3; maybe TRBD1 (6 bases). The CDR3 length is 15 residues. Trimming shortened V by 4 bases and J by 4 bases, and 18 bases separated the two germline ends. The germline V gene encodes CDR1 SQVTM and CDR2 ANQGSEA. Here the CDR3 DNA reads TGCAGCGTTGTTCCGCCAGGGGTCGGGTCAGATACGCAGTATTTT. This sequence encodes CSVVPPGVGSDTQYF.

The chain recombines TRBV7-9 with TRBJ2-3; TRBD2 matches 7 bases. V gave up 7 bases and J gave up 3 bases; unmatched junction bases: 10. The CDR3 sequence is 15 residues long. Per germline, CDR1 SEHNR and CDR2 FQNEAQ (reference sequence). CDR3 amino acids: CASIPPAGTTDTQYF. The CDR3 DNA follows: TGTGCCAGCATCCCCCCAGCGGGAACGACAGATACGCAGTATTTT.

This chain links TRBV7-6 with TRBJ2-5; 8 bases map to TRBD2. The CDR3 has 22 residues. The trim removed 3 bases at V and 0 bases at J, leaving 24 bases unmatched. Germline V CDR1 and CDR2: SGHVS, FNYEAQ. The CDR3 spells CASSLIAGIVQKGPSYQETQYF. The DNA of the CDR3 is TGTGCCAGCAGCTTGATAGCGGGAATTGTCCAAAAGGGGCCCTCGTACCAAGAGACCCAGTACTTC.

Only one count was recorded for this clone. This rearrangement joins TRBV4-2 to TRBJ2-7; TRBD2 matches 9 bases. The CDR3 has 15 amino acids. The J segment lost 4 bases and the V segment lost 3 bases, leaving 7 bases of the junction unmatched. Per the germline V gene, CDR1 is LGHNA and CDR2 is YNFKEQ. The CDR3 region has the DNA TGTGCCAGCAGCCAGGTCGGACTAGCGCAGTACGAGCAGTACTTC. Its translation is CASSQVGLAQYEQYF.

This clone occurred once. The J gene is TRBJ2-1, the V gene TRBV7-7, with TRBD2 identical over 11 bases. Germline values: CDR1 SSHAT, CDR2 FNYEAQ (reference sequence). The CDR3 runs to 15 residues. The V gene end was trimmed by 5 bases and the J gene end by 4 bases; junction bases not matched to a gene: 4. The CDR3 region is CASSPGTSGYNEQFF. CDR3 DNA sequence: TGTGCCAGCAGCCCCGGGACTAGCGGTTACAATGAGCAGTTCTTC.

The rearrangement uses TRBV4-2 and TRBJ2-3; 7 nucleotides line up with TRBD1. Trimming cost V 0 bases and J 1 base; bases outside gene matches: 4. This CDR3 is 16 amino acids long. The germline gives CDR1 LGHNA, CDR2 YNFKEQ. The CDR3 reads CASSQDHGTGTDTQYF. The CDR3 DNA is TGTGCCAGCAGCCAAGATCATGGGACAGGCACAGATACGCAGTATTTT.

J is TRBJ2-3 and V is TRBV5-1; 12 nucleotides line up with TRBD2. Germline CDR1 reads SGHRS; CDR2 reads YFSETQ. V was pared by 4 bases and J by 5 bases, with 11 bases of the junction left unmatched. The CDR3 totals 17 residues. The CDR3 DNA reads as TGCGCCAGCAGCCCCACTAGCGGGAGGTATGGAAAAGATACGCAGTATTTT. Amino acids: CASSPTSGRYGKDTQYF. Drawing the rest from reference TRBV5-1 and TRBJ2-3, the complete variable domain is KAGVTQTPRYLIKTRGQQVTLSCSPISGHRSVSWYQQTPGQGLQFLFEYFSETQRNKGNFPGRFSGRQFSNSRSEMNVSTLELGDSALYLCASSPTSGRYGKDTQYFGPGTRLTVL.

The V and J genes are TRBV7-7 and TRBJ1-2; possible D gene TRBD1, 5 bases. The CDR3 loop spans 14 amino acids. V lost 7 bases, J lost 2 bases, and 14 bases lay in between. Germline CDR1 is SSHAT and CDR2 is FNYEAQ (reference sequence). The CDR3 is CASNDRPWNYGYTF. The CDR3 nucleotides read TGTGCCAGCAACGACAGACCTTGGAACTATGGCTACACCTTC.

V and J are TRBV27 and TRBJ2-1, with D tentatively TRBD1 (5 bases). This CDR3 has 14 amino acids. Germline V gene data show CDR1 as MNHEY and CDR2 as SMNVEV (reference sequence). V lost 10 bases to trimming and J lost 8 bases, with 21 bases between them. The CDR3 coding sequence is TGTGCCACCACCAGGGTCCCTTTAGGCGATGAGCAGTTCTTC. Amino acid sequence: CATTRVPLGDEQFF.

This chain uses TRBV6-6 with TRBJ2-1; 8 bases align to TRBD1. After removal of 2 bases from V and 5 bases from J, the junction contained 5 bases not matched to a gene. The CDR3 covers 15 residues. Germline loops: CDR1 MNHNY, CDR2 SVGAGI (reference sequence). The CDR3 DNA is TGTGCCAGCAGTTACCCAGGGGGCTACAACAATGAGCAGTTCTTC. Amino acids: CASSYPGGYNNEQFF.

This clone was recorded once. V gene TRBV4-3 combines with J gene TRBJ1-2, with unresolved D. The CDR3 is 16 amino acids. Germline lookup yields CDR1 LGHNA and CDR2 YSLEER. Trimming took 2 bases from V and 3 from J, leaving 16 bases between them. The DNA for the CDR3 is TGCGCCAGCAGCCAACGACGCCAGAGGGCTTACTATGGCTACACCTTC. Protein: CASSQRRQRAYYGYTF.